The clone carrying this T cell receptor beta chain came up many times. Its antigen is unknown. This sample was taken from a study of tumor-infiltrating lymphocytes in primary liver carcinoma. General observations from the study: No comparison of CD4+ and CD8+ repertoires was made, since the samples were bulk unsorted.

CDR3 size: 13 residues. V lost 4 bases and J 2 bases, leaving 9 bases between the germline ends. CDR1 SGHAT and CDR2 FQNNGV come from the germline V gene. Unsorted whole blood yielded the blood RNA, and germline DNA was also extracted. A primer in the constant region served to generate TCR beta cDNA from 450 to 600 ng of total RNA. It was through three nested multiplex PCR rounds of slightly modified ARM-PCR that TCR beta libraries arose. TRBV1-TRBV30 forward and Cbeta reverse primers drove the first two approximately 10-cycle rounds. MiXCR was run by TCRdb on the multiplex PCR reads, yielding one entry per CDR3 protein. This sample has 180,000 or so distinct CDR3 sequences; 50% to 75% occur once, and the top ten carry roughly 76%.

Sequencing was performed on peripheral blood. The J gene is TRBJ2-7, the V gene TRBV11-2, with D possibly called TRBD1 or TRBD2 (5 bases each). This TCR derives from a man aged 40-49 years with primary liver carcinoma and hepatitis B virus infection. The DNA of the CDR3 is TGTGCCAGCAGCTGGGACCCGACCTACGAGCAGTACTTC. Protein product: CASSWDPTYEQYF.